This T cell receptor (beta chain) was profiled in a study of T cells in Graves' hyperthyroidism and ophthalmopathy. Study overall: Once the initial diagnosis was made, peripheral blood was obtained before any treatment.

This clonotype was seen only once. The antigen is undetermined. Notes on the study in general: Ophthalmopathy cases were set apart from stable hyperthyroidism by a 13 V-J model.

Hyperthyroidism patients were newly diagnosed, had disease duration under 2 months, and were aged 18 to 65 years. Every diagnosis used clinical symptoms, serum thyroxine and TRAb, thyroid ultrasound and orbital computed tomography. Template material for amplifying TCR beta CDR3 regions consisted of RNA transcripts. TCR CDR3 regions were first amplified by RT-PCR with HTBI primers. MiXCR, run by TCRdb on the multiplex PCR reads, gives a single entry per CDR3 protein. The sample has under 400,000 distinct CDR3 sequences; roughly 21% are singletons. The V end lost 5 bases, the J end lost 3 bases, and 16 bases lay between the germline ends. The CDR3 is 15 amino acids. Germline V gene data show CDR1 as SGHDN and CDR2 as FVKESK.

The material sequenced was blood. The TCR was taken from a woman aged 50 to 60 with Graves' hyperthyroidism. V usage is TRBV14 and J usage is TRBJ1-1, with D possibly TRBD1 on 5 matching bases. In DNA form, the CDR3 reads TGTGCCAGCAGCACCCGGGACGGCTACTACACTGAAGCTTTCTTT. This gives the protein CASSTRDGYYTEAFF.